This TCR beta chain was sequenced during a study of control samples from healthy donors and cancer patients. Germline V lookup: CDR1 MDHEN, CDR2 SYDVKM. There are 16 residues in the CDR3. The J segment lost 4 bases and the V segment lost 3 bases, leaving 5 bases of the junction unmatched. TCRdb keeps only in-frame clones here, not all; method: immunoSEQ multiplex PCR. The sample shows about 160,000 clones, roughly 89% of them seen only once. The sequence was obtained from a man aged 25 to 40 in good health. Source material: blood. The chain has TRBV28 and TRBJ2-6, with TRBD1 matching 8 bases. CDR3 sequence (DNA): TGTGCCAGCAGTTTGGGACAGGTTTGGGGGGCCAACGTCCTGACTTTC. Its translation: CASSLGQVWGANVLTF. Full variable domain (remainder filled in from reference TRBV28 and TRBJ2-6): DVKVTQSSRYLVKRTGEKVFLECVQDMDHENMFWYRQDPGLGLRLIYFSYDVKMKEKGDIPEGYSVSREKKERFSLILESASTNQTSMYLCASSLGQVWGANVLTFGAGSRLTVL.